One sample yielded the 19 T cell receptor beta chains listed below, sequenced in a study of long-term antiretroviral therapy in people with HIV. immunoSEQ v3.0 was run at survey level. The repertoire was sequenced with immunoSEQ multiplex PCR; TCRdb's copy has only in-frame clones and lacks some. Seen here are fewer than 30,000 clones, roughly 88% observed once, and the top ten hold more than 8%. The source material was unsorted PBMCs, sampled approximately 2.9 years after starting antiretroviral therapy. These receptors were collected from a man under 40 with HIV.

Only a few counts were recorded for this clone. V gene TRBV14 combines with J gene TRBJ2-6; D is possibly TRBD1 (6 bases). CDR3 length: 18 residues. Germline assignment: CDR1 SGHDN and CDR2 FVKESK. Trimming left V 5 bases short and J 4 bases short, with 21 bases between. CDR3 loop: CASSSWALTGTGANVLTF. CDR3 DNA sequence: TGTGCCAGCAGCTCCTGGGCCTTAACAGGGACAGGGGCCAACGTCCTGACTTTC.

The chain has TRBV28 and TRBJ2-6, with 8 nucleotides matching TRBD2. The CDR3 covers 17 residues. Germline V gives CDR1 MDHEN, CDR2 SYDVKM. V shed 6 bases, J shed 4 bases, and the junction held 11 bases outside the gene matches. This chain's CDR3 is CASSRQGGGRGANVLTF. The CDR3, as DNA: TGTGCCAGCAGCCGCCAGGGCGGGGGGAGGGGGGCCAACGTCCTGACTTTC.

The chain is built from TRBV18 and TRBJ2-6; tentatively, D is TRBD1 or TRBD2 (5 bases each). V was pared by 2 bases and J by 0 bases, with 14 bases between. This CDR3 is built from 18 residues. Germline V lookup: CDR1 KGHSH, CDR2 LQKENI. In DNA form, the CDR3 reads TGTGCCAGCTCACCAAAGGGACCTACCTTCTCTGGGGCCAACGTCCTGACTTTC. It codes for CASSPKGPTFSGANVLTF.

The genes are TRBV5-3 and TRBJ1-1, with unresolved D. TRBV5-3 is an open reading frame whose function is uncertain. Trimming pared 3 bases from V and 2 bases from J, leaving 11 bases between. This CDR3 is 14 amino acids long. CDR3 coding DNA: TGTGCCAGAAGCTCAATTCATGTAAACACTGAAGCTTTCTTT. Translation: CARSSIHVNTEAFF.

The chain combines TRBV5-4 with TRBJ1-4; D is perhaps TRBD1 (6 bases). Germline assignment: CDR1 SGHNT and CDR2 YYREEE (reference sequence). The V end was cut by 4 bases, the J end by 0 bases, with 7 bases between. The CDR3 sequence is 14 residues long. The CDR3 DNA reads TGTGCCAGCAGCCAGGGGACAACTAATGAAAAACTGTTTTTT. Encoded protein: CASSQGTTNEKLFF.

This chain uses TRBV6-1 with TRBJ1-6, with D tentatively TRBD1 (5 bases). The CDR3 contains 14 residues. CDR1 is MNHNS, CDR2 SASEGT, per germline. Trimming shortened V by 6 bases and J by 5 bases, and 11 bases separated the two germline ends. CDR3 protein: CASSRVGDNSPLHF. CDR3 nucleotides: TGTGCCAGCAGCCGGGTGGGGGATAATTCACCCCTCCACTTT.

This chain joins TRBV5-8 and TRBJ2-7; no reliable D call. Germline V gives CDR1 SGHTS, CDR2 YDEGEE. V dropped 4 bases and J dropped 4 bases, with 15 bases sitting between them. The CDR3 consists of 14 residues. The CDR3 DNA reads TGTGCCAGCAGCCTCCAGTGGTTTGTTTACGAGCAGTACTTC. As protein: CASSLQWFVYEQYF.

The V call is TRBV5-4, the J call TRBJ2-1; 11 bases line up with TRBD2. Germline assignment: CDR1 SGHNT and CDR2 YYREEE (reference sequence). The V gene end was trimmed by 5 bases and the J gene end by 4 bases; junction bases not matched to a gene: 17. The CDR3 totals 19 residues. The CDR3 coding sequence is TGTGCCAGCAGTGCACCGGGACTAGCGGTCGAGACCGATTACAATGAGCAGTTCTTC. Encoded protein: CASSAPGLAVETDYNEQFF.

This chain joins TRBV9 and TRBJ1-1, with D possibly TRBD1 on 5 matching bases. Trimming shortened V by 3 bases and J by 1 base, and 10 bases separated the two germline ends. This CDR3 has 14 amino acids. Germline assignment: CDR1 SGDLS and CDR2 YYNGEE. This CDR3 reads CASSGIQGNTEAFF. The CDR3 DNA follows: TGTGCCAGCAGCGGAATTCAGGGGAACACTGAAGCTTTCTTT. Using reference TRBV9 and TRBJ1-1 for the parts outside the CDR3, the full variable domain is DSGVTQTPKHLITATGQRVTLRCSPRSGDLSVYWYQQSLDQGLQFLIQYYNGEERAKGNILERFSAQQFPDLHSELNLSSLELGDSALYFCASSGIQGNTEAFFGQGTRLTVV.

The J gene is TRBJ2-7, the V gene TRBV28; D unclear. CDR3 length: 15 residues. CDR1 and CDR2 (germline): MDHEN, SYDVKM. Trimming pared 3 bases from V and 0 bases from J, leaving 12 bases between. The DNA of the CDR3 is TGTGCCAGCAGTTTCATGGTGGCTAGCTCCTACGAGCAGTACTTC. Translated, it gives CASSFMVASSYEQYF.

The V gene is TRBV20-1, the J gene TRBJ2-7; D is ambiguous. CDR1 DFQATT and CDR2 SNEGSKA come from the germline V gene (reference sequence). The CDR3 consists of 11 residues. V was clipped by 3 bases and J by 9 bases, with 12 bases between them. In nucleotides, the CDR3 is TGCAGTGCTAGCCACCACTCGGGGCAGTACTTC. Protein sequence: CSASHHSGQYF.

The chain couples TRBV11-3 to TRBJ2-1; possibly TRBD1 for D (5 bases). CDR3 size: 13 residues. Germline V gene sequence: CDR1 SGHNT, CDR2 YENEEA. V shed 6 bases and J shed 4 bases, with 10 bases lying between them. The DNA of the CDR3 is TGTGCCAGCAGTTTTCGACAGTACAATGAGCAGTTCTTC. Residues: CASSFRQYNEQFF.

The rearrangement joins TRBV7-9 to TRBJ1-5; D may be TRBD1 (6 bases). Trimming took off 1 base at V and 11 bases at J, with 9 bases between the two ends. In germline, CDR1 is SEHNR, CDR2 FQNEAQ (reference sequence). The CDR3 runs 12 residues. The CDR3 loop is CASSLGDRTQHF. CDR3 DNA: TGTGCCAGCAGCTTAGGAGACAGGACCCAGCATTTT. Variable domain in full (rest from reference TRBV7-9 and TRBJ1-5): DTGVSQNPRHKITKRGQNVTFRCDPISEHNRLYWYRQTLGQGPEFLTYFQNEAQLEKSRLLSDRFSAERPKGSFSTLEIQRTEQGDSAMYLCASSLGDRTQHFGDGTRLSIL.

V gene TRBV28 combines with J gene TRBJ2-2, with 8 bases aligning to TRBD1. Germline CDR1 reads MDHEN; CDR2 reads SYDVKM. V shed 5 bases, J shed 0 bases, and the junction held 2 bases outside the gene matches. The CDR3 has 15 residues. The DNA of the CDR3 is TGTGCCAGCAGTCGGACAGGGACGAACACCGGGGAGCTGTTTTTT. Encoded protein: CASSRTGTNTGELFF.

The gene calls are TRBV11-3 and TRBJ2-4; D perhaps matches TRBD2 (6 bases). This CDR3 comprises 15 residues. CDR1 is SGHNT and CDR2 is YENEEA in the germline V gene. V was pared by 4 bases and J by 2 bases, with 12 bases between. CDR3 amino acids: CASSSGTGSKNIQYF. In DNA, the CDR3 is TGTGCCAGCAGCTCGGGGACTGGTTCCAAAAACATTCAGTACTTC.

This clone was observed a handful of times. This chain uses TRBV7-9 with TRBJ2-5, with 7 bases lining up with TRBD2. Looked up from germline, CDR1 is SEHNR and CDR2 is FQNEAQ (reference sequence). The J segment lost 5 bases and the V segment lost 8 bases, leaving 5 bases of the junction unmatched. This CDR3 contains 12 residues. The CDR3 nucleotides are TGTGCCAGCGCCACCGGGGGGGAGACCCAGTACTTC. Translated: CASATGGETQYF.

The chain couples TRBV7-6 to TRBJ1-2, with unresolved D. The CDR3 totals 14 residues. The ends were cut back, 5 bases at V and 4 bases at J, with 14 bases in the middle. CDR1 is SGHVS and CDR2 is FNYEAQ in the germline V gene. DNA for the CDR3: TGTGCCAGCAGCCCAAAAGGGTCAGTCTATGGCTACACCTTC. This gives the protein CASSPKGSVYGYTF.

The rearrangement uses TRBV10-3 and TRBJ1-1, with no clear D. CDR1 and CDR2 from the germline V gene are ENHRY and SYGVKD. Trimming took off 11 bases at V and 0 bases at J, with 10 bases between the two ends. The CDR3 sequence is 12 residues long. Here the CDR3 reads CAPHGMNTEAFF. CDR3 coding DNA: TGTGCCCCCCACGGGATGAACACTGAAGCTTTCTTT.

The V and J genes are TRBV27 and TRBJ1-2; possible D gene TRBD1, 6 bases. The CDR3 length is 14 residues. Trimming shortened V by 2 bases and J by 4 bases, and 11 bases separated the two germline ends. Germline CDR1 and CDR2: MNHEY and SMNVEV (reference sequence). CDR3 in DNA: TGTGCCAGCAGTTTAAGGGGGGCCGGCTATGGCTACACCTTC. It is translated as CASSLRGAGYGYTF.